This TCR beta chain was captured in a study of cytomegalovirus exposure and HLA in healthy donors. Generated by immunoSEQ multiplex PCR, the TCRdb table keeps only in-frame clones and is missing some. The sample holds 150,000 to 200,000 clones, approximately 85% seen once. Overall study findings and caveats: Under in vitro conditions, three CMV-associated chains were confirmed as specific for CMV antigens. The authors enumerated around 150 TCR beta chains as linked to cytomegalovirus.

Remarks on this clone: Its antigen is as yet unknown.

The sequenced sample was PBMCs. This receptor was identified in a woman aged 18 to 35 in good health and CMV-seronegative.

CDR3 protein: CASSDSCGRVYEQYF. The CDR3 region has the DNA TGTGCCAGCAGTGACTCGTGCGGGAGGGTTTACGAGCAGTACTTC. The genes are TRBV6-4 and TRBJ2-7, with 9 positions matching TRBD2. The junction had 4 bases not matched to a gene; V was cut back by 0 bases and J by 4 bases. The CDR3 contains 15 residues. Germline values: CDR1 MRHNA, CDR2 SNTAGT.